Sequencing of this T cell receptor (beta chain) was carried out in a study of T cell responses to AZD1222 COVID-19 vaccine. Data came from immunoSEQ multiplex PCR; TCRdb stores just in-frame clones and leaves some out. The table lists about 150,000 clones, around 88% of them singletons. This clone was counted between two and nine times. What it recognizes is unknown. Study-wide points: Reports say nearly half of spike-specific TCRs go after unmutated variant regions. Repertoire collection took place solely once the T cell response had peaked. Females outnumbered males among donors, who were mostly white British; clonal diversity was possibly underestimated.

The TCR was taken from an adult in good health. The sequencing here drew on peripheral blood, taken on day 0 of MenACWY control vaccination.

The CDR3 nucleotides are TGTGCCAGCACCAGGGACAGGGACGGTTATCAGCCCCAGCATTTT. As protein: CASTRDRDGYQPQHF. V usage is TRBV2 and J usage is TRBJ1-5, with 9 bases fitting TRBD1. The length of the CDR3 is 15 residues. Trimming cost V 7 bases and J 5 bases; bases outside gene matches: 9. Per the germline V gene, CDR1 is SNHLY and CDR2 is FYNNEI. The whole variable domain, filled in from reference TRBV2 and TRBJ1-5, reads EPEVTQTPSHQVTQMGQEVILRCVPISNHLYFYWYRQILGQKVEFLVSFYNNEISEKSEIFDDQFSVERPDGSNFTLKIRSTKLEDSAMYFCASTRDRDGYQPQHFGDGTRLSIL.